The entry that follows covers one T cell receptor beta chain sequence. As originally analysed: Amplification from reference gene primers served as the basis for estimated nucleated cell counts. Profiled with immunoSEQ multiplex PCR; TCRdb holds only in-frame clones, not every one. The D gene and trimming were derived from the DNA, and the V and J assignments and clone size from that table. The repertoire includes more than 95,000 clones, about 86% of them detected once, and over 10% sits in the top ten. The sample comes from a study of blood T cell repertoires in COVID-19. Across the study: Italy, Spain and the United States were the sources of the convalescent and acute COVID-19 samples. T cells, B-cell-depleted T cells, or PBMCs supplied cDNA or gDNA.

The TCR sequence derives from a woman aged 55-69 years in a cohort sampled during active or convalescent COVID-19. Sequenced material: peripheral blood.

CDR3 region: CASSLPTGGLEYGYTF. CDR3 nucleotides: TGTGCCAGCAGCCTCCCGACAGGGGGATTGGAGTATGGCTACACCTTC. The V and J genes are TRBV5-4 and TRBJ1-2; TRBD1 agrees at 9 bases. This CDR3 is built from 16 residues. Looked up from germline, CDR1 is SGHNT and CDR2 is YYREEE (reference sequence). V lost 4 bases to trimming and J lost 5 bases; unmatched junction nucleotides: 12.